The present T cell receptor beta chain was sequenced within a study of blood T cell repertoires in COVID-19. About the research overall: Samples came from the United States, Italy and Spain, spanning acute and convalescent COVID-19.

The germline V gene encodes CDR1 GTSNPN and CDR2 SVGIG (reference sequence). V was trimmed by 3 bases and J by 9 bases, leaving 12 bases between them. This CDR3 is built from 13 residues. TCRdb's table, derived via immunoSEQ multiplex PCR, lists solely in-frame clones and lacks some. This sample has under 300,000 clones; about nine tenths occur once, and the top ten carry 2% to 2.5%. This chain uses TRBV30 with TRBJ1-6; TRBD1 is a possible D gene (5 bases). Sequencing used peripheral blood. This sequence originates from a man in his forties or fifties with acute or convalescent COVID-19. The CDR3 loop reads CAWSPQGTSPLHF. The CDR3 DNA is TGTGCCTGGAGCCCCCAGGGAACTTCACCCCTCCACTTT.